This T cell receptor (beta chain) was captured by sequencing in a study of shared clonotypes between healthy human individuals. Naive CD8 cells comprised CD45RO-negative, CCR7-positively selected cells, excluding terminally differentiated effector memory CD45RA+ cells. Donors were healthy HIV-negative adults without recent acute infections or vaccinations. The method was immunoSEQ multiplex PCR; TCRdb's version includes in-frame clones alone and lacks a portion of them. The sample consists of about 2.1 million clones, about 93% of them appearing once. The TCR sequence derives from a man younger than 30 in good health. Some clones in this sample may be carry-over from other donors' samples. The material sequenced was naive CD8+ T cells from PBMCs.

The DNA of the CDR3 is TGTGCCAGCAGCCAGTATAGCGGGAGTAGCTACGAGCAGTACTTC. Its translation: CASSQYSGSSYEQYF. V and J are TRBV14 and TRBJ2-7, with TRBD2 identical over 9 bases. The CDR3 covers 15 residues. Per germline, CDR1 SGHDN and CDR2 FVKESK. Losses at the gene ends were 3 bases for V and 3 bases for J; bases not matched to a gene: 6.